These 27 T cell receptor beta chains share one sample of origin, sequenced in a study of early T cells in non-severe SARS-CoV-2 infection. TCRdb reprocessed the 5' RACE reads with MiXCR, giving one entry per CDR3 protein. The repertoire consists of roughly 100,000 distinct CDR3 sequences, with under 15% occurring once and the leading ten covering over 5%. The sample taken for sequencing was whole blood. These receptors all stem from an adult who was a healthcare worker with PCR-confirmed SARS-CoV-2 infection or an uninfected control (not recorded which).

The chain carries TRBV27 and TRBJ1-5; maybe TRBD1 (5 bases). This CDR3 spans 12 amino acids. Between the trimmed V and J ends, which lost 9 bases and 3 bases, there was a span of 9 bases. The germline gives CDR1 MNHEY, CDR2 SMNVEV (reference sequence). DNA for the CDR3: TGTGCCAGTGACAGAAACAATCAGCCCCAGCATTTT. Protein product: CASDRNNQPQHF.

This clonotype was observed at least ten times. The chain combines TRBV24-1 with TRBJ1-1; the D gene is possibly TRBD1 (5 bases). Germline lookup yields CDR1 KGHDR and CDR2 SFDVKD. The V and J ends lost 9 bases and 2 bases respectively, with 12 bases between them. This CDR3 contains 13 residues. The CDR3 loop is CATRGAVNTEAFF. The DNA of the CDR3 is TGTGCCACCCGAGGGGCCGTTAACACTGAAGCTTTCTTT.

The chain recombines TRBV9 with TRBJ2-1; TRBD2 aligns across 9 bases. The V gene end was trimmed by 3 bases and the J gene end by 9 bases; junction bases not matched to a gene: 13. The CDR3 is 16 residues long. Looked up from germline, CDR1 is SGDLS and CDR2 is YYNGEE. CDR3 loop: CASSAAGLAYVREQFF. The CDR3 bases are TGTGCCAGCAGCGCTGCGGGACTAGCTTATGTCCGTGAGCAGTTCTTC.

This clonotype was picked up a small number of times. J is TRBJ2-3 and V is TRBV5-6, with D unclear. CDR3 size: 12 residues. The V gene lost 0 bases and the J gene lost 6 bases, with 5 bases spanning the gap. The germline V gene encodes CDR1 SGHDT and CDR2 YYEEEE. For the CDR3, the DNA is TGTGCCAGCAGCTTGGTTAGGGATACGCAGTATTTT. Residues: CASSLVRDTQYF.

This clonotype has only a few counts. The chain carries TRBV20-1 and TRBJ2-2; the D call may be TRBD1 or TRBD2 (6 bases each). The CDR3 totals 15 residues. V lost 1 base and J lost 5, with 14 bases in between. Germline loops: CDR1 DFQATT, CDR2 SNEGSKA (reference sequence). CDR3 sequence reads: CSARVRGRRTGELFF. In DNA, the CDR3 is TGCAGTGCTAGAGTCCGGGGGCGAAGGACCGGGGAGCTGTTTTTT.

This sequence joins TRBV6-2 or TRBV6-3 and TRBJ2-5; D might be TRBD1 or TRBD2, each matching 5 bases. CDR3 length: 14 amino acids. Germline values: CDR1 MNHEY, CDR2 SVGEGT. V dropped 4 bases and J dropped 5 bases, with 14 bases sitting between them. CDR3 sequence (DNA): TGTGCCAGCAGTTTACGACGAGGGGTGGAGACCCAGTACTTC. Its protein product is CASSLRRGVETQYF.

This clonotype was seen ten or more times. This chain links TRBV6-6 with TRBJ2-7; no clear D gene. Germline V gene lookup returns CDR1 MNHNY and CDR2 SVGAGI (reference sequence). CDR3 length: 15 amino acids. Trimming cost V 4 bases and J 0 bases, with 13 bases left between them. The CDR3 DNA reads as TGTGCCAGCAGTTCCCCCCAAGCCAGCTCCTACGAGCAGTACTTC. This gives the protein CASSSPQASSYEQYF.

Many counts were recorded for this clonotype. The rearrangement uses TRBV6-6 and TRBJ2-7, with TRBD1 matching over 7 bases. J lost 2 bases, V lost 0 bases, and 4 bases had no gene match. The CDR3 sequence is 15 residues long. Per germline, CDR1 MNHNY and CDR2 SVGAGI (reference sequence). The CDR3 region has the DNA TGTGCCAGCAGTTACTCGAGGCAGGGGGCCTACGAGCAGTACTTC. Amino acid sequence: CASSYSRQGAYEQYF.

This clonotype was detected many times. The chain carries TRBV18 and TRBJ1-3; D remains unclear. V was clipped by 3 bases and J by 6 bases, with 15 bases between them. The V gene's germline CDR1 is KGHSH and CDR2 LQKENI. This CDR3 contains 15 residues. The CDR3: CASSPRLQQENTIYF. The CDR3 coding sequence is TGTGCCAGCTCACCGCGTCTCCAGCAGGAAAACACCATATATTTT.

The rearrangement joins TRBV7-6 to TRBJ2-1; TRBD2 is a possible D gene (5 bases). The CDR3 covers 17 residues. The germline CDR1 and CDR2 sequences are SGHVS and FNYEAQ. V was clipped by 4 bases and J by 8 bases, with 24 bases between them. The CDR3 coding sequence is TGTGCCAGCAGCTCCACTCAGTCGTCCGGGAACCTCTATGAGCAGTTCTTC. Translation gives CASSSTQSSGNLYEQFF.

The rearrangement uses TRBV18 and TRBJ2-5, with D possibly TRBD2 on 6 matching bases. This CDR3 has 14 amino acids. Trimming stripped 3 bases from V and 3 bases from J, with 11 bases between. Germline lookup yields CDR1 KGHSH and CDR2 LQKENI. This CDR3 is CASSPRGGEETQYF. The CDR3 bases are TGTGCCAGCTCACCGCGAGGAGGGGAAGAGACCCAGTACTTC.

V usage is TRBV20-1 and J usage is TRBJ2-1, with 8 nucleotides matching TRBD2. The CDR3 contains 17 residues. V was clipped by 0 bases and J by 4 bases; unmatched bases: 11. The germline gives CDR1 DFQATT, CDR2 SNEGSKA (reference sequence). In nucleotides, the CDR3 is TGCAGTGCTAGAGATCGATTCGGGACTAGTGGTTACAATGAGCAGTTCTTC. Protein sequence: CSARDRFGTSGYNEQFF.

This clonotype has just a few counts. Compared with germline, one end of the junction differs, possibly owing to a read error. For the CDR3, the DNA is TGTGCCAGCAGCTTAGCAGGAACAGTCGGGACTGAAGTTTTCTTT. Translated, it gives CASSLAGTVGTEVFF. The chain recombines TRBV7-2 with TRBJ1-1; tentative D call: TRBD1 (5 bases). This CDR3 is 15 amino acids long. Germline CDR1 SGHTA, CDR2 FQGNSA.

This clonotype was seen more than once but under ten times. The rearrangement uses TRBV4-2 and TRBJ1-2, with a tentative D call TRBD1 (6 bases). The CDR3 spans 14 residues. The germline CDR1 and CDR2 sequences are LGHNA and YNFKEQ. V lost 1 base and J lost 6, with 12 bases in between. The CDR3 region is CASSQVTRGDGYTF. CDR3 bases: TGTGCCAGCAGCCAAGTAACCAGGGGAGATGGCTACACCTTC.

The CDR3 DNA reads TGTGCCAGCAGTTCGGGACTAGCGGGAGGTTACAATGAGCAGTTCTTC. The encoded protein is CASSSGLAGGYNEQFF. The V gene is TRBV12-3 or TRBV12-4, the J gene TRBJ2-1; 15 bases agree with TRBD2. The CDR3 spans 16 residues. J gave up 4 bases and V 4 bases, and 2 bases lay outside the gene matches.

The chain carries TRBV28 and TRBJ1-1, with D perhaps TRBD1 (6 bases). Trimming took off 10 bases at V and 3 bases at J, with 12 bases between the two ends. CDR1 and CDR2 (germline): MDHEN, SYDVKM. This CDR3 spans 12 amino acids. The CDR3 region has the DNA TGTGCCACCAAGACAGGAGACACTGAAGCTTTCTTT. Its translation is CATKTGDTEAFF.

This clonotype was seen ten or more times. CDR3 protein: CASSRGQLYEQYF. CDR3 DNA: TGTGCCAGCAGCCGTGGACAGCTCTACGAGCAGTACTTC. The V and J genes are TRBV12-3 or TRBV12-4 and TRBJ2-7; weak D call: TRBD1 (6 bases). This CDR3 is 13 amino acids long. The ends were cut back, 6 bases at V and 3 bases at J, with 12 bases in the middle.

The chain carries TRBV4-1 and TRBJ2-1; TRBD2 matches at 12 bases. Germline CDR1 MGHRA, CDR2 YSYEKL. V lost 1 base and J lost 8; bases outside the gene matches: 12. The CDR3 is 18 amino acids. The CDR3 nucleotides read TGCGCCAGCAGCCAAGCCCTACCCTCGCTAGCGGGAGGGTATGAGCAGTTCTTC. It is translated as CASSQALPSLAGGYEQFF.

This clonotype was found many times. V gene TRBV4-2 combines with J gene TRBJ2-1; D is uncertain. The length of the CDR3 is 12 residues. The V gene lost 3 bases and the J gene lost 10 bases, with 10 bases spanning the gap. Germline CDR1 and CDR2: LGHNA and YNFKEQ. The CDR3: CASSHRNREQFF. CDR3 nucleotides: TGTGCCAGCAGCCATAGGAATCGAGAGCAGTTCTTC.

This clonotype was observed a few times. The CDR3 bases are TGTGCCAGCATTGGGCAGGGTTCCTACGAGCAGTACTTC. As protein: CASIGQGSYEQYF. J is TRBJ2-7 and V is TRBV2; possibly TRBD1 for D (5 bases). V was shortened by 7 bases and J by 1 base, with 11 bases between the two germline ends. Germline assignment: CDR1 SNHLY and CDR2 FYNNEI. The CDR3 contains 13 residues.

This sequence joins TRBV3-1 and TRBJ2-3, with TRBD2 matching over 7 bases. V gave up 1 base and J gave up 5 bases; unmatched junction bases: 6. CDR3 length: 15 residues. Germline CDR1 and CDR2: LGHDT and YNNKEL (reference sequence). The CDR3 here is CASSQVRGDVDTQYF. For the CDR3, the DNA is TGTGCCAGCAGCCAAGTCCGGGGGGACGTAGATACGCAGTATTTT.

This clonotype was found a few times. The chain is built from TRBV24-1 and TRBJ1-1; possible D gene TRBD1, 5 bases. The germline V and J ends were trimmed by 7 bases and 2 bases, with 10 bases remaining between them. The CDR3 is made up of 13 amino acids. Germline lookup yields CDR1 KGHDR and CDR2 SFDVKD. The CDR3 coding sequence is TGTGCCACCAGGGATCAGGGTAACACTGAAGCTTTCTTT. Translation gives CATRDQGNTEAFF.

This chain uses TRBV7-9 with TRBJ1-1; TRBD1 might be the D (5 bases). Germline values: CDR1 SEHNR, CDR2 FQNEAQ (reference sequence). V dropped 5 bases and J dropped 12 bases, with 19 bases sitting between them. CDR3 length: 13 residues. The CDR3 loop reads CASSGGTLVSTFF. The CDR3 region has the DNA TGTGCCAGCAGCGGGGGGACCCTAGTCTCAACTTTCTTT.

This clonotype was recorded at least ten times. The gene calls are TRBV29-1 and TRBJ2-1; D gene uncertain. The germline V gene has CDR1 SQVTM and CDR2 ANQGSEA. V gave up 6 bases and J gave up 5 bases, with 8 bases separating them. This CDR3 comprises 11 residues. This chain's CDR3 is CSVLSNNEQFF. CDR3 nucleotides: TGCAGCGTCCTATCGAACAATGAGCAGTTCTTC.

This clonotype showed up many times. The chain recombines TRBV7-9 with TRBJ2-3; D is undetermined. CDR1 is SEHNR, CDR2 FQNEAQ, per germline (reference sequence). V was pared by 1 base and J by 4 bases, with 3 bases between. The CDR3 sequence is 12 residues long. CDR3: CASSLVADTQYF. Here the CDR3 DNA reads TGTGCCAGCAGCTTAGTGGCAGATACGCAGTATTTT.

This clonotype was detected ten times or more. The chain has TRBV28 and TRBJ1-1; D is possibly TRBD1 (6 bases). The CDR3 is made up of 15 amino acids. The ends were cut back, 2 bases at V and 2 bases at J, with 12 bases in the middle. Germline loops: CDR1 MDHEN, CDR2 SYDVKM. The CDR3 sequence: CASSLTGTSNTEAFF. In nucleotides, the CDR3 is TGTGCCAGCAGTTTAACCGGGACATCCAACACTGAAGCTTTCTTT.

This chain uses TRBV5-1 with TRBJ1-1, with D tentatively TRBD1 (5 bases). Trimming pared 1 base from V and 6 bases from J, leaving 13 bases between. The CDR3 runs to 14 residues. Germline V gene sequence: CDR1 SGHRS, CDR2 YFSETQ. The CDR3 nucleotides read TGCGCCAGCAGCTTGCAGGGCACTGTGGCTGAAGCTTTCTTT. It is translated as CASSLQGTVAEAFF.